These 17 T cell receptor beta chains were all obtained from the same sample, sequenced in a study of CD8 T cells in Susac syndrome. RNA, at about 0.5 to 1 ug, was reverse transcribed with random hexamers. TCRdb reprocessed the immunoSEQ multiplex PCR reads with MiXCR, giving one entry per CDR3 protein. This sample has some 300,000 distinct CDR3 sequences; approximately 91% occur once, and the top ten carry about 0.17%. Sequencing used CD8+ T cells from PBMCs. Receptor source: a human donor with multiple sclerosis.

The gene calls are TRBV25-1 and TRBJ2-5; unclear D gene. The CDR3 is 13 residues long. Trimming shortened V by 10 bases and J by 5 bases, and 17 bases separated the two germline ends. CDR1 is MGHDK and CDR2 is SYGVNS in the germline V gene. In nucleotides, the CDR3 is TGTGCCACCAACCCTAGTAATTGGGAGACCCAGTACTTC. It translates to CATNPSNWETQYF.

CDR3 bases: TGCAGCGTTTTCTGGACCGGGGAGCTGTTTTTT. Its translation: CSVFWTGELFF. The chain links TRBV29-1 to TRBJ2-2; D gene ambiguous. Trimming removed 5 bases from V and 5 bases from J, with 6 bases in between. This CDR3 contains 11 residues. The germline gives CDR1 SQVTM, CDR2 ANQGSEA.

The rearrangement joins TRBV27 to TRBJ2-3, with 8 bases lining up with TRBD2. The CDR3 is 16 residues long. The germline gives CDR1 MNHEY, CDR2 SMNVEV (reference sequence). The trim removed 3 bases at V and 6 bases at J, leaving 11 bases unmatched. Written as DNA, the CDR3 is TGTGCCAGCAGTTTCCTAGCGGGTGAAGCTCGGGATACGCAGTATTTT. This encodes CASSFLAGEARDTQYF.

The chain links TRBV21-1 to TRBJ2-7; the table's D call, TRBD1, has no DNA check behind it. TRBV21-1 constitutes a pseudogene. The CDR3 spans 16 residues. The CDR3: CASSKARTGGAYEQYF. CDR3 bases: TGTGCCAGCAGCAAAGCGCGGACAGGGGGCGCCTACGAGCAGTACTTC.

The chain uses TRBV30 and TRBJ1-1, with no clear D. The ends were cut back, 2 bases at V and 5 bases at J, with 6 bases in the middle. Germline V gives CDR1 GTSNPN, CDR2 SVGIG (reference sequence). The CDR3 extends over 11 amino acids. For the CDR3, the DNA is TGTGCCTGGAGTCGAGGGACTGAAGCTTTCTTT. Encoded protein: CAWSRGTEAFF.

The rearrangement links TRBV6-5 to TRBJ2-1, with 8 bases matching TRBD2. With V trimmed by 0 bases and J by 0 bases, 10 bases remained unmatched. The CDR3 has 19 residues. Germline CDR1 MNHEY, CDR2 SVGAGI. The CDR3 loop reads CASSYSRSSGTSSYNEQFF. Here the CDR3 DNA reads TGTGCCAGCAGTTACTCGAGAAGTAGCGGGACTAGCTCCTACAATGAGCAGTTCTTC.

The V call is TRBV2, the J call TRBJ2-2; no definite D call. The germline CDR1 and CDR2 sequences are SNHLY and FYNNEI. The germline V and J ends were trimmed by 4 bases and 0 bases, with 15 bases remaining between them. This CDR3 contains 17 residues. The CDR3 loop reads CASSALSQSANTGELFF. Written as DNA, the CDR3 is TGTGCCAGCAGTGCTCTTAGTCAGTCGGCGAACACCGGGGAGCTGTTTTTT.

The chain joins TRBV30 to TRBJ2-3, with 8 bases matching TRBD1. This CDR3 contains 14 residues. Germline CDR1 GTSNPN, CDR2 SVGIG (reference sequence). J was trimmed by 4 bases and V by 3 bases; bases with no gene match: 6. The CDR3 loop is CAWSRGRGADTQYF. The CDR3 region has the DNA TGTGCCTGGAGCAGGGGGCGCGGGGCAGATACGCAGTATTTT.

This sequence joins TRBV30 and TRBJ1-1, with D perhaps matching TRBD1 (5 bases). The germline CDR1 and CDR2 sequences are GTSNPN and SVGIG (reference sequence). V was cut by 0 bases and J by 1 base, with 9 bases left in between. This CDR3 has 14 amino acids. The CDR3 DNA reads as TGTGCCTGGAGTGTTGGCCAGGGGAACACTGAAGCTTTCTTT. Its translation: CAWSVGQGNTEAFF.

The chain uses TRBV30 and TRBJ1-2; D perhaps matches TRBD1 (5 bases). The CDR3 is made up of 11 amino acids. Looked up from germline, CDR1 is GTSNPN and CDR2 is SVGIG (reference sequence). The V end was cut by 5 bases, the J end by 8 bases, with 12 bases between. CDR3 amino acids: CAWSGQPGYTF. CDR3 DNA sequence: TGTGCCTGGTCAGGACAACCCGGCTACACCTTC.

This clonotype appeared a few times. The V and J genes are TRBV12-3 or TRBV12-4 and TRBJ1-2; TRBD1 agrees at 8 bases. The V gene end was trimmed by 5 bases and the J gene end by 4 bases; junction bases not matched to a gene: 3. CDR3 size: 13 residues. The CDR3 nucleotides are TGTGCCAGCAGTCCAACAGGGGGCTATGGCTACACCTTC. Translated, it gives CASSPTGGYGYTF.

The rearrangement joins TRBV24-1 to TRBJ2-1; TRBD2 is a possible D gene (7 bases). The CDR3 totals 16 residues. The V gene's germline CDR1 is KGHDR and CDR2 SFDVKD. V was trimmed by 1 base and J by 4 bases, leaving 13 bases between them. The chain's CDR3 is CATSDLGGAGYNEQFF. The CDR3 DNA reads as TGTGCCACCAGTGATTTAGGGGGGGCCGGGTACAATGAGCAGTTCTTC.

This clonotype came up once. V gene TRBV12-3 or TRBV12-4 combines with J gene TRBJ2-4; 9 bases are a match to TRBD1. The J segment lost 0 bases and the V segment lost 8 bases, leaving 5 bases of the junction unmatched. This CDR3 comprises 15 residues. Here the CDR3 reads CASGQGTLAKNIQYF. The CDR3 DNA reads as TGTGCCAGCGGACAGGGGACCCTAGCCAAAAACATTCAGTACTTC.

The gene calls are TRBV28 and TRBJ1-6; D possibly corresponds to TRBD1 (6 bases). Looked up from germline, CDR1 is MDHEN and CDR2 is SYDVKM. There are 14 residues in the CDR3. Between the trimmed V and J ends, which lost 10 bases and 2 bases, there was a span of 12 bases. This CDR3 reads CATYPGAYNSPLHF. In DNA, the CDR3 is TGTGCCACTTACCCAGGGGCCTATAATTCACCCCTCCACTTT.

The V call is TRBV24-1, the J call TRBJ2-3; D unresolved. CDR1 KGHDR and CDR2 SFDVKD come from the germline V gene. The length of the CDR3 is 17 residues. Trimming left V 5 bases short and J 0 bases short, with 17 bases between. The CDR3 nucleotides read TGTGCCACCAGTGGCATACCAAGCGTCGCTAGCACAGATACGCAGTATTTT. As protein: CATSGIPSVASTDTQYF.

The rearrangement uses TRBV4-3 and TRBJ2-3, with TRBD2 matching 10 bases. CDR3 length: 16 residues. The germline V gene encodes CDR1 LGHNA and CDR2 YSLEER. V was clipped by 6 bases and J by 5 bases; unmatched bases: 11. The CDR3 here is CASSRASGGGGDTQYF. CDR3 in DNA: TGCGCCAGCAGTCGCGCTAGCGGGGGAGGAGGAGATACGCAGTATTTT.

This chain uses TRBV27 with TRBJ2-1; 9 bases fit TRBD2. This CDR3 has 16 amino acids. In germline, CDR1 is MNHEY, CDR2 SMNVEV (reference sequence). V lost 3 bases and J lost 8; bases outside the gene matches: 11. The CDR3: CASSFLGFSGRDEQFF. CDR3 coding DNA: TGTGCCAGCAGTTTTTTGGGTTTTAGCGGGAGAGATGAGCAGTTCTTC.